The clone carrying this T cell receptor beta chain was recorded at least ten times. Its antigen is unidentified. Trimming took off 4 bases at V and 6 bases at J, with 13 bases between the two ends. This CDR3 has 13 residues. Germline-derived CDR1 and CDR2 are SGHTA and FQGNSA. These data originate in a study of response to subunit inactivated influenza vaccine. Study-wide results and caveats: The authors put forward the suggestion that each seasonal influenza vaccination may bring in only a limited number of new T cells.

MiXCR, run by TCRdb on the RT-PCR reads, gives a single entry per CDR3 protein. This table holds roughly 500,000 distinct CDR3 sequences, approximately 15% found once. The sequence was obtained from a man between 45 and 75 years old who received an inactivated influenza vaccine. The rearrangement links TRBV7-2 to TRBJ2-7; D is uncertain. The specimen was CD4+ T cells sorted from PBMCs, collected around 25 months after vaccination. The CDR3 here is CASSSQTPGEQYF. The DNA for the CDR3 is TGTGCCAGCAGCTCACAGACCCCTGGCGAGCAGTACTTC.